What follows are 27 T cell receptor beta chains derived from one specimen sequenced in a study of cytomegalovirus exposure and HLA in healthy donors. PCR primers comprised 60 Vbeta and 13 Jbeta primers. Repertoires were generated with immunoSEQ multiplex PCR, while TCRdb's copy carries only in-frame clones and drops some. Here the sample spans roughly 200,000 clones, about 10% being singletons. Sequencing input: PBMCs. The receptors here all came from a woman aged 30 to 39 in good health and CMV-seropositive.

This clone turned up a few times. The chain couples TRBV7-2 to TRBJ1-2, with no clear D. The V and J ends lost 3 bases and 2 bases respectively, with 7 bases between them. Germline CDR1 is SGHTA and CDR2 is FQGNSA. The CDR3 has 13 amino acids. The CDR3 reads CASSFSRNYGYTF. CDR3 coding DNA: TGTGCCAGCAGCTTTAGTCGGAACTATGGCTACACCTTC.

V usage is TRBV7-9 and J usage is TRBJ2-7; 9 positions agree with TRBD1. J lost 2 bases, V lost 5 bases, and 7 bases had no gene match. Germline assignment: CDR1 SEHNR and CDR2 FQNEAQ (reference sequence). The CDR3 is 15 amino acids. The CDR3 is CASSPADRGPYEQYF. The DNA for the CDR3 is TGTGCCAGCAGCCCGGCGGACAGGGGCCCCTACGAGCAGTACTTC.

In its sample, this clone was seen a few times. The chain joins TRBV5-8 to TRBJ2-7; 10 bases are shared with TRBD1. The CDR3 totals 15 residues. Germline loops: CDR1 SGHTS, CDR2 YDEGEE. Trimming at V came to 4 bases and at J to 3 bases, leaving 7 bases not matched to a gene. The CDR3 protein is CASSLGDRGFYEQYF. CDR3 DNA sequence: TGTGCCAGCAGCCTAGGGGACAGGGGATTCTACGAGCAGTACTTC.

J is TRBJ2-5 and V is TRBV5-4, with D tentatively TRBD1 (6 bases). The germline V gene has CDR1 SGHNT and CDR2 YYREEE (reference sequence). Trimming pared 2 bases from V and 2 bases from J, leaving 10 bases between. This CDR3 has 14 residues. For the CDR3, the DNA is TGTGCCAGCAGCTTAACAGGGAAACAAGAGACCCAGTACTTC. Amino acid sequence: CASSLTGKQETQYF.

This clone showed up just a few times. The rearrangement joins TRBV5-1 to TRBJ1-1; no clear D gene. Looked up from germline, CDR1 is SGHRS and CDR2 is YFSETQ. Trimming shortened V by 4 bases and J by 3 bases, and 4 bases separated the two germline ends. This CDR3 region has 11 residues. CDR3 in amino acids: CASSLDTEAFF. CDR3 sequence (DNA): TGCGCCAGCAGCCTCGACACTGAAGCTTTCTTT. The full variable domain, in which reference TRBV5-1 and TRBJ1-1 provide the parts outside the CDR3, is KAGVTQTPRYLIKTRGQQVTLSCSPISGHRSVSWYQQTPGQGLQFLFEYFSETQRNKGNFPGRFSGRQFSNSRSEMNVSTLELGDSALYLCASSLDTEAFFGQGTRLTVV.

This clone was counted between two and nine times. This chain joins TRBV2 and TRBJ2-7, with D possibly matching TRBD2 (6 bases). V shed 6 bases and J shed 4 bases, with 19 bases lying between them. Germline V gene sequence: CDR1 SNHLY, CDR2 FYNNEI. The CDR3 covers 15 residues. CDR3: CASSAEGTGEYEQYF. Here the CDR3 DNA reads TGTGCCAGCAGCGCCGAGGGGACGGGAGAATACGAGCAGTACTTC.

The chain couples TRBV6-6 to TRBJ1-1, with a possible D match to TRBD1 (5 bases). This CDR3 is 14 amino acids long. The V end lost 6 bases, the J end lost 1 base, and 12 bases lay between the germline ends. Looked up from germline, CDR1 is MNHNY and CDR2 is SVGAGI (reference sequence). The DNA of the CDR3 is TGTGCCAGCAGCCGAACGACAGCGAACACTGAAGCTTTCTTT. Encoded protein: CASSRTTANTEAFF.

V gene TRBV7-9 combines with J gene TRBJ2-5, with TRBD1 matching over 8 bases. After removal of 6 bases from V and 2 bases from J, the junction contained 2 bases not matched to a gene. CDR1 SEHNR and CDR2 FQNEAQ come from the germline V gene (reference sequence). This CDR3 region has 13 residues. The CDR3 DNA sequence: TGTGCCAGCAGAGGGACAGGACAAGAGACCCAGTACTTC. Its protein is CASRGTGQETQYF.

The gene calls are TRBV28 and TRBJ1-5; no clear D gene. The CDR3 sequence is 16 residues long. The V gene's germline CDR1 is MDHEN and CDR2 SYDVKM. V was cut by 2 bases and J by 3 bases, with 14 bases left in between. The CDR3 DNA is TGTGCCAGCAGTTTAATGGCACCCTACTACAATCAGCCCCAGCATTTT. It encodes CASSLMAPYYNQPQHF.

Only a few counts were recorded for this clone. The chain joins TRBV11-3 to TRBJ2-1; TRBD2 matches 8 bases. In germline, CDR1 is SGHNT, CDR2 YENEEA. The CDR3 has 15 residues. The V gene end was trimmed by 3 bases and the J gene end by 6 bases; junction bases not matched to a gene: 7. The CDR3 nucleotides read TGTGCCAGCAGCTTTACAGGACTAGCTGGCAATGAGCAGTTCTTC. This sequence encodes CASSFTGLAGNEQFF.

The chain employs TRBV5-6 and TRBJ1-2; D is perhaps TRBD1 (6 bases). Germline assignment: CDR1 SGHDT and CDR2 YYEEEE. The V end lost 4 bases, the J end lost 2 bases, and 15 bases lay between the germline ends. The CDR3 is 15 residues long. This CDR3 reads CASSDVTGLNYGYTF. The CDR3 bases are TGTGCCAGCAGCGACGTTACAGGGCTGAACTATGGCTACACCTTC.

This chain connects TRBV4-1 to TRBJ2-7; 7 nucleotides line up with TRBD1. The CDR3 runs to 13 residues. Unmatched junction bases numbered 4, after V lost 5 bases and J lost 3 bases. Germline V gives CDR1 MGHRA, CDR2 YSYEKL. CDR3 DNA: TGCGCCAGCAGCGGGGGACAGAGCTACGAGCAGTACTTC. This encodes CASSGGQSYEQYF.

This clone was seen a few times. The V gene is TRBV15, the J gene TRBJ2-7; TRBD1 agrees at 11 bases. Germline V gene lookup returns CDR1 LNHNV and CDR2 YYDKDF (reference sequence). The trim removed 4 bases at V and 2 bases at J, leaving 4 bases unmatched. The CDR3 has 15 amino acids. DNA for the CDR3: TGTGCCACCAGCACCAAGGGACAGGGGGCCTACGAGCAGTACTTC. Protein sequence: CATSTKGQGAYEQYF.

This clone has only a few counts. The V gene is TRBV25-1, the J gene TRBJ2-7, with 10 bases lining up with TRBD1. V shed 6 bases, J shed 5 bases, and the junction held 7 bases outside the gene matches. Germline CDR1 and CDR2: MGHDK and SYGVNS. The CDR3 consists of 14 residues. The CDR3 reads CASSEGTGDDEQYF. Here the CDR3 DNA reads TGTGCCAGCAGCGAAGGGACAGGGGACGACGAGCAGTACTTC.

The chain has TRBV13 and TRBJ2-1; D unresolved. CDR3 length equals 16 residues. CDR1 and CDR2 (germline): PRHDT, FYEKMQ (reference sequence). Trimming left V 5 bases short and J 9 bases short, with 23 bases between. CDR3 region: CASSTNPHTVSLEQFF. The DNA for the CDR3 is TGTGCCAGCAGCACAAATCCCCATACCGTATCCCTTGAGCAGTTCTTC.

The chain couples TRBV18 to TRBJ1-1; D perhaps matches TRBD1 (6 bases). V shed 0 bases and J shed 5 bases, with 7 bases lying between them. The CDR3 length is 13 residues. Germline values: CDR1 KGHSH, CDR2 LQKENI. CDR3 sequence reads: CASSPPGQTEAFF. The CDR3 DNA reads as TGTGCCAGCTCACCACCGGGACAAACTGAAGCTTTCTTT.

This clone was seen a handful of times. The V gene is TRBV2, the J gene TRBJ1-1, with TRBD1 identical over 7 bases. This CDR3 region has 13 residues. Germline trimming cut 8 bases from V and 1 base from J; bases unmatched to any gene: 4. Germline CDR1 reads SNHLY; CDR2 reads FYNNEI. The CDR3 DNA reads TGTGCCAGCCAGGGACAGACGAACACTGAAGCTTTCTTT. Its protein is CASQGQTNTEAFF. The whole variable domain, filled in from reference TRBV2 and TRBJ1-1, reads EPEVTQTPSHQVTQMGQEVILRCVPISNHLYFYWYRQILGQKVEFLVSFYNNEISEKSEIFDDQFSVERPDGSNFTLKIRSTKLEDSAMYFCASQGQTNTEAFFGQGTRLTVV.

This clone was detected a few times. The chain has TRBV5-8 and TRBJ2-3, with 10 bases fitting TRBD1. This CDR3 is built from 15 residues. From germline, CDR1 is SGHTS and CDR2 YDEGEE. V lost 4 bases and J lost 3; bases outside the gene matches: 5. The CDR3 sequence is CASSVGQGGTDTQYF. The CDR3 nucleotides read TGTGCCAGCAGCGTAGGACAGGGGGGTACAGATACGCAGTATTTT. Together with reference TRBV5-8 and TRBJ2-3, the CDR3 gives the full variable domain: EAGVTQSPTHLIKTRGQQATLRCSPISGHTSVYWYQQALGLGLQFLLWYDEGEERNRGNFPPRFSGRQFPNYSSELNVNALELEDSALYLCASSVGQGGTDTQYFGPGTRLTVL.

This clone was recorded a few times. This rearrangement joins TRBV7-8 to TRBJ1-5, with 7 nucleotides matching TRBD1. Losses at the gene ends were 5 bases for V and 2 bases for J; bases not matched to a gene: 15. The CDR3 consists of 18 residues. Per the germline V gene, CDR1 is SGHVS and CDR2 is FQNEAQ. The CDR3: CASSSSRDSIYGNQPQHF. The DNA of the CDR3 is TGTGCCAGCAGCAGTTCCCGGGACAGCATCTATGGCAATCAGCCCCAGCATTTT.

This clone was counted a few times. J is TRBJ2-7 and V is TRBV5-1, with 9 bases lining up with TRBD1. V shed 5 bases, J shed 12 bases, and the junction held 9 bases outside the gene matches. The CDR3 is 12 amino acids. The germline V gene has CDR1 SGHRS and CDR2 YFSETQ. The CDR3 bases are TGCGCCAGCAGGGACTCACAGGGGGCGTCGTACTTC. Its translation: CASRDSQGASYF.

This clone has only a few counts. The gene calls are TRBV30 and TRBJ2-7; TRBD2 matches 11 bases. The germline V gene encodes CDR1 GTSNPN and CDR2 SVGIG (reference sequence). The CDR3 spans 16 residues. J lost 0 bases, V lost 5 bases, and 9 bases had no gene match. The CDR3 is CAWGKGGLADSYEQYF. The CDR3 bases are TGTGCCTGGGGCAAGGGGGGACTAGCGGACTCCTACGAGCAGTACTTC. The full variable domain, with the rest looked up from reference TRBV30 and TRBJ2-7, is SQTIHQWPATLVQPVGSPLSLECTVEGTSNPNLYWYRQAAGRGLQLLFYSVGIGQISSEVPQNLSASRPQDRQFILSSKKLLLSDSGFYLCAWGKGGLADSYEQYFGPGTRLTVT.

The chain is built from TRBV11-1 and TRBJ2-2; 10 positions agree with TRBD2. CDR3 length: 16 amino acids. Unmatched junction bases numbered 10, after V lost 6 bases and J lost 6 bases. Germline V gives CDR1 SGHAT, CDR2 FQDESV (reference sequence). The CDR3 sequence: CASSSPGLARAGELFF. CDR3 in DNA: TGTGCCAGCAGTTCCCCGGGACTAGCGAGGGCCGGGGAGCTGTTTTTT. The full variable domain, its missing parts supplied by reference TRBV11-1 and TRBJ2-2, is EAEVAQSPRYKITEKSQAVAFWCDPISGHATLYWYRQILGQGPELLVQFQDESVVDDSQLPKDRFSAERLKGVDSTLKIQPAELGDSAMYLCASSSPGLARAGELFFGEGSRLTVL.

V gene TRBV18 combines with J gene TRBJ2-5; D may be TRBD2 (6 bases). The CDR3 contains 13 residues. CDR1 is KGHSH, CDR2 LQKENI, per germline. Trimming cost V 5 bases and J 5 bases, with 12 bases left between them. The CDR3 DNA reads as TGTGCCAGCTCAGCCGGGACTCATGAGACCCAGTACTTC. It translates to CASSAGTHETQYF.

The table lists this clone with a few counts. The J gene is TRBJ2-1, the V gene TRBV25-1; 12 bases agree with TRBD2. J gave up 8 bases and V 6 bases, and 2 bases lay outside the gene matches. The CDR3 is 13 amino acids. Germline V lookup: CDR1 MGHDK, CDR2 SYGVNS. The DNA for the CDR3 is TGTGCCAGCAGCGGACTAGCGGGATATGAGCAGTTCTTC. Residues: CASSGLAGYEQFF.

This clone was seen a handful of times. The genes are TRBV5-1 and TRBJ2-7, with 7 positions matching TRBD1. The CDR3 has 13 amino acids. Looked up from germline, CDR1 is SGHRS and CDR2 is YFSETQ. The V and J ends lost 0 bases and 3 bases, in that order; junction bases with no gene match: 0. The CDR3 DNA reads TGCGCCAGCAGCTTGGACAGGGGCTACGAGCAGTACTTC. The encoded protein is CASSLDRGYEQYF.

The chain carries TRBV11-2 and TRBJ1-5; D is uncertain. The CDR3 has 13 residues. Germline V gives CDR1 SGHAT, CDR2 FQNNGV. Trimming shortened V by 6 bases and J by 4 bases, and 10 bases separated the two germline ends. The DNA of the CDR3 is TGTGCCAGCAGTCAAGCCCGGAATCAGCCCCAGCATTTT. This encodes CASSQARNQPQHF. Supplemented by reference TRBV11-2 and TRBJ1-5, the full variable domain reads EAGVAQSPRYKIIEKRQSVAFWCNPISGHATLYWYQQILGQGPKLLIQFQNNGVVDDSQLPKDRFSAERLKGVDSTLKIQPAKLEDSAVYLCASSQARNQPQHFGDGTRLSIL.

This chain links TRBV11-2 with TRBJ2-1; TRBD1 aligns across 9 bases. This CDR3 is built from 14 residues. The J segment lost 8 bases and the V segment lost 3 bases, leaving 5 bases of the junction unmatched. CDR1 is SGHAT, CDR2 FQNNGV, per germline. The CDR3 DNA follows: TGTGCCAGCAGCTTTACGACAGGGGGAGATGAGCAGTTCTTC. Its translation: CASSFTTGGDEQFF. Combining the CDR3 with reference TRBV11-2 and TRBJ2-1 gives the whole variable domain EAGVAQSPRYKIIEKRQSVAFWCNPISGHATLYWYQQILGQGPKLLIQFQNNGVVDDSQLPKDRFSAERLKGVDSTLKIQPAKLEDSAVYLCASSFTTGGDEQFFGPGTRLTVL.